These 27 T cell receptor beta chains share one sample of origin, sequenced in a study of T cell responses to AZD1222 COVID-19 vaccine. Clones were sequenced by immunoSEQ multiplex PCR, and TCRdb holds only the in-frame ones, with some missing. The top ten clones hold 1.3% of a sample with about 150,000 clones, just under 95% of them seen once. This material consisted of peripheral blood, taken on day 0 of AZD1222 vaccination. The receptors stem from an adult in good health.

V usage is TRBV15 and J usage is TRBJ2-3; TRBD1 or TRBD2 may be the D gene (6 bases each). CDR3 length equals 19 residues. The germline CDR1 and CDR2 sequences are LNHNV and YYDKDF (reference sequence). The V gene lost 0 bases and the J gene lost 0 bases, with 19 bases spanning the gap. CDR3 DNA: TGTGCCACCAGCAGAGATGCTAGGGAGGCAGGGGTTAGCACAGATACGCAGTATTTT. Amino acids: CATSRDAREAGVSTDTQYF.

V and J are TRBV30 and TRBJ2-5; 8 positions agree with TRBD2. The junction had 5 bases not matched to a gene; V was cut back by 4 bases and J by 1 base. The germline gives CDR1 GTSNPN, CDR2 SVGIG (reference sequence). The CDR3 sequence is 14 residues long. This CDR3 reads CAWIRRGAQETQYF. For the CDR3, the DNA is TGTGCCTGGATTAGGCGGGGGGCCCAAGAGACCCAGTACTTC. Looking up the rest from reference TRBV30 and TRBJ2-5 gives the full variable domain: SQTIHQWPATLVQPVGSPLSLECTVEGTSNPNLYWYRQAAGRGLQLLFYSVGIGQISSEVPQNLSASRPQDRQFILSSKKLLLSDSGFYLCAWIRRGAQETQYFGPGTRLLVL.

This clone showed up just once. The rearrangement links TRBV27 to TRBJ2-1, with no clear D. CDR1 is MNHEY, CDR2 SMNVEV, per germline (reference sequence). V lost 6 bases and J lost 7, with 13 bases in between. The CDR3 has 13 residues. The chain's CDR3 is CASSSPRVNEQFF. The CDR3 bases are TGTGCCAGCAGCTCCCCCCGCGTGAATGAGCAGTTCTTC.

For the CDR3, the DNA is TGTGCCAGCAGCCTCGGGACCACCCGGAGGGGGGAGCTGTTTTTT. Protein: CASSLGTTRRGELFF. J is TRBJ2-2 and V is TRBV4-2; the D call may be TRBD1 or TRBD2 (5 bases each). With 4 bases removed from V and 8 bases from J, the gap between germline ends came to 17 bases. Germline V CDR1 and CDR2: LGHNA, YNFKEQ. The CDR3 consists of 15 residues.

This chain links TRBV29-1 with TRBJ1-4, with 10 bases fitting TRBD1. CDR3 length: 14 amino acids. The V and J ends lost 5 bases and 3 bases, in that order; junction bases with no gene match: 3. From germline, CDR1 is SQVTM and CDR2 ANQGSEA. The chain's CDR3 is CSVRQGAANEKLFF. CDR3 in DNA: TGCAGCGTTCGACAGGGGGCTGCTAATGAAAAACTGTTTTTT.

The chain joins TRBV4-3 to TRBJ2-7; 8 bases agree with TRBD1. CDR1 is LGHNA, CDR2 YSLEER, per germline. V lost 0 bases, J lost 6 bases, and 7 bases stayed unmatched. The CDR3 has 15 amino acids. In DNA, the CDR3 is TGCGCCAGCAGCCAAGATTGGCAGGGGGCTAGCGAGCAGTACTTC. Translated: CASSQDWQGASEQYF.

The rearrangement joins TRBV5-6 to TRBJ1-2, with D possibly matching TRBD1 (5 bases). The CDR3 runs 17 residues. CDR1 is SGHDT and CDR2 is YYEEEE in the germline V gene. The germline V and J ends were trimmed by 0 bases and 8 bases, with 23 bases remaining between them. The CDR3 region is CASSLVRGRGPLGGYTF. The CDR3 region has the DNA TGTGCCAGCAGCTTGGTACGTGGAAGGGGCCCCCTAGGAGGCTACACCTTC.

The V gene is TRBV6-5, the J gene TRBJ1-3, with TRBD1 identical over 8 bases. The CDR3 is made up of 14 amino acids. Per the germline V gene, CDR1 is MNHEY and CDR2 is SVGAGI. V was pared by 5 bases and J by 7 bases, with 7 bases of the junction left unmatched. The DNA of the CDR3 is TGTGCCAGCAGTACAGGACAGGGTGGTAACACCATATATTTT. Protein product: CASSTGQGGNTIYF.

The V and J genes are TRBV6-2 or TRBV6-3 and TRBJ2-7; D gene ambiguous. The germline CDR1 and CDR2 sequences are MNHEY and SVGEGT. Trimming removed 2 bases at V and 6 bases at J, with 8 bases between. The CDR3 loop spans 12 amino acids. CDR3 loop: CASSYDRTEQYF. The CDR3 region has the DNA TGTGCCAGCAGTTACGACCGGACCGAGCAGTACTTC.

CDR3 in DNA: TGTGCCACCCTCAGGGTTGAGGAGTCCCAGCATTTT. Translated, it gives CATLRVEESQHF. The chain has TRBV28 and TRBJ1-5, with D tentatively TRBD1 (5 bases). The CDR3 is made up of 12 amino acids. Germline CDR1 MDHEN, CDR2 SYDVKM. V lost 10 bases and J 11 bases, leaving 18 bases between the germline ends.

CDR3: CASSFRQNEAFF. The CDR3 DNA reads TGTGCCAGCAGTTTTCGACAGAATGAAGCTTTCTTT. The chain is built from TRBV12-3 or TRBV12-4 and TRBJ1-1, with D perhaps matching TRBD1 (5 bases). Trimming left V 3 bases short and J 7 bases short, with 9 bases between. The CDR3 spans 12 residues.

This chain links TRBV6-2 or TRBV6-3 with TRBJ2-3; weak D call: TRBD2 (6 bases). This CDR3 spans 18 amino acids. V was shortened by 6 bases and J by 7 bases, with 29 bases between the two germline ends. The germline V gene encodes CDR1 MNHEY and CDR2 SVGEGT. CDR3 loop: CASSPPFLVREGTNTQYF. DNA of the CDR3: TGTGCCAGCAGCCCCCCCTTCCTGGTGCGGGAAGGAACAAATACGCAGTATTTT.

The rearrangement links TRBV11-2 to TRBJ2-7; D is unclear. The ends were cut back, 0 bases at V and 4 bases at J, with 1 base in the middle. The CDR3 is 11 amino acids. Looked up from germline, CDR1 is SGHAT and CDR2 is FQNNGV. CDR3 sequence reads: CASSLEYEQYF. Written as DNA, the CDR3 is TGTGCCAGCAGCTTAGAATACGAGCAGTACTTC.

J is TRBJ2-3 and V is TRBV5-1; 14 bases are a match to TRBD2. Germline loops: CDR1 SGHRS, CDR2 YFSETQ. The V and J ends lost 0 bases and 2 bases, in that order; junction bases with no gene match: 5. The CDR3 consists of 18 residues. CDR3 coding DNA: TGCGCCAGCAGCTTGGCGAGGACTAGCGGGGGGACCACAGATACGCAGTATTTT. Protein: CASSLARTSGGTTDTQYF.

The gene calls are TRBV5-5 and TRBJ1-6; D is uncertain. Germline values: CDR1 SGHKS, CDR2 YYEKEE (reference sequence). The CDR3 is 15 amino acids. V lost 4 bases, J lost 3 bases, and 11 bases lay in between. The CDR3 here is CASSEGRNYNSPLHF. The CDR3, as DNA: TGTGCCAGCAGCGAAGGACGGAACTATAATTCACCCCTCCACTTT.

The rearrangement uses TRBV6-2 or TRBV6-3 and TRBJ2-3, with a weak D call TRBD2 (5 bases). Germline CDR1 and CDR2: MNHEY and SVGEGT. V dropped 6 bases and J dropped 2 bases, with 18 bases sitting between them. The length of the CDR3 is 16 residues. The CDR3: CASSLAGGLDTDTQYF. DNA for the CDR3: TGTGCCAGCAGCCTCGCCGGCGGACTCGACACAGATACGCAGTATTTT.

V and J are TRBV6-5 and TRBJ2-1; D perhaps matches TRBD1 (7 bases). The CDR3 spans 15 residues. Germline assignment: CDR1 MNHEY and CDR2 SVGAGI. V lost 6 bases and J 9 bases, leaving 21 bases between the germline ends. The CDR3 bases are TGTGCCAGCAGCCCCGCAGGGGGGCCCAATGTTGAGCAGTTCTTC. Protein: CASSPAGGPNVEQFF.

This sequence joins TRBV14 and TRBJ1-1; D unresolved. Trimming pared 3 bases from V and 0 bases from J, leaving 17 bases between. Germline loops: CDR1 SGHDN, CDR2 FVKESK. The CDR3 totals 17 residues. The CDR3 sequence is CASSHPEVGVLNTEAFF. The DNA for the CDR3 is TGTGCCAGCAGCCACCCAGAGGTTGGGGTCTTGAACACTGAAGCTTTCTTT.

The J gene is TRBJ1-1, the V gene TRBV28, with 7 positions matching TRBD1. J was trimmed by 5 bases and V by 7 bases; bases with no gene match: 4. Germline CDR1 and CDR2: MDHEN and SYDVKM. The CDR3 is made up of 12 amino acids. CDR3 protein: CASTSTGTEAFF. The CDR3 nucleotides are TGTGCCAGCACCTCGACAGGGACTGAAGCTTTCTTT.

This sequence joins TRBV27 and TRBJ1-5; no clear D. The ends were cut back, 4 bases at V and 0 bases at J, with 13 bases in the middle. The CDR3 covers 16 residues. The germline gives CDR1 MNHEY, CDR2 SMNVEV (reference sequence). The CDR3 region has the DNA TGTGCCAGCAGTTCCACAGCGGTCCATAGCAATCAGCCCCAGCATTTT. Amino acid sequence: CASSSTAVHSNQPQHF.

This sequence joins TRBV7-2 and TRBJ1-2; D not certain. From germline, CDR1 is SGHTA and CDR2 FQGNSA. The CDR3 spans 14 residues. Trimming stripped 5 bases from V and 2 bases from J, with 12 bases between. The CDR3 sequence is CASSHPRRNYGYTF. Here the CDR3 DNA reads TGTGCCAGCAGCCACCCGAGGAGGAACTATGGCTACACCTTC. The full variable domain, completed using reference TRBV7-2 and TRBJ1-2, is GAGVSQSPSNKVTEKGKDVELRCDPISGHTALYWYRQSLGQGLEFLIYFQGNSAPDKSGLPSDRFSAERTGGSVSTLTIQRTQQEDSAVYLCASSHPRRNYGYTFGSGTRLTVV.

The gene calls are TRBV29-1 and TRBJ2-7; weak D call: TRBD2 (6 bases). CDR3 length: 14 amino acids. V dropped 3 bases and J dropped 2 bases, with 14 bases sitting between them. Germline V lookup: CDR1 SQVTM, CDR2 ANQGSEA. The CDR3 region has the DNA TGCAGCGTTGAGGGCGGGACGAGGCCCTACGAGCAGTACTTC. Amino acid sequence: CSVEGGTRPYEQYF.

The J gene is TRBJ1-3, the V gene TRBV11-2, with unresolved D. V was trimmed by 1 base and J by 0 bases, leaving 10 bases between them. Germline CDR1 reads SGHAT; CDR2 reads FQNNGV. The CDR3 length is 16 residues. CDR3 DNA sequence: TGTGCCAGCAGCTTAGTCGGTACCTACTCTGGAAACACCATATATTTT. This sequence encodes CASSLVGTYSGNTIYF.

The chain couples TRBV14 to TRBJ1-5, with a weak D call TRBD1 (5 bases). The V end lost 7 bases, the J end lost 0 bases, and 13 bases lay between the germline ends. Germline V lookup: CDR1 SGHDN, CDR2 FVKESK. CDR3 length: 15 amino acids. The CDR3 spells CASIWRTNSNQPQHF. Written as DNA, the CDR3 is TGTGCCAGCATTTGGAGGACAAATAGCAATCAGCCCCAGCATTTT. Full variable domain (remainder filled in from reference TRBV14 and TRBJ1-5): EAGVTQFPSHSVIEKGQTVTLRCDPISGHDNLYWYRRVMGKEIKFLLHFVKESKQDESGMPNNRFLAERTGGTYSTLKVQPAELEDSGVYFCASIWRTNSNQPQHFGDGTRLSIL.

CDR3 in amino acids: CASSQGVYAEAFF. The CDR3 DNA follows: TGCGCCAGCAGCCAGGGTGTTTACGCTGAAGCTTTCTTT. V gene TRBV4-3 combines with J gene TRBJ1-1; D uncertain. Germline-derived CDR1 and CDR2 are LGHNA and YSLEER. The CDR3 extends over 13 amino acids. Between the trimmed V and J ends, which lost 3 bases and 6 bases, there was a span of 11 bases.

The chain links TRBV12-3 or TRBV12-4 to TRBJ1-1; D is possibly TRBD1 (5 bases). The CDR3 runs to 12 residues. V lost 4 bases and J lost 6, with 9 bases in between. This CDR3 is CASSSGWPEAFF. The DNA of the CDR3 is TGTGCCAGCAGTTCAGGGTGGCCTGAAGCTTTCTTT.

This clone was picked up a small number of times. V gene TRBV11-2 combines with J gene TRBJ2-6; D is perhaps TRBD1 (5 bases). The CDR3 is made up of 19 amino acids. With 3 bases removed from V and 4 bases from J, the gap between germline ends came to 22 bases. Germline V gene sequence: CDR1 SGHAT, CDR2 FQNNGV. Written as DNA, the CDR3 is TGTGCCAGCAGCTTGTCTGGGCAGGGCGCCCTTAAAGGGGCCAACGTCCTGACTTTC. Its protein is CASSLSGQGALKGANVLTF.